What follows is one T cell receptor beta chain and its context. Its antigen is unknown. This sample was taken from a study of T cells expressing NK-cell markers. Study details: The sequencing cohort of eight donors included seven HCMV-seropositive individuals and one seronegative individual.

This CDR3 has 13 residues. Per germline, CDR1 MDHEN and CDR2 SYDVKM. For TCR beta, cDNA was produced by 5'RACE template switching with UMIs. TCRdb reprocessed the 5' RACE reads; each CDR3 protein has one entry and no DNA is given. Its table lists 250,000 or so distinct CDR3 sequences. General study findings and limits: HCMV specificity of the expanded NKG2C+ T cell clones was not established. Topping the CD3+CD56-NKG2C+ fraction as well were these clonotypes, in a few donors.

The TCR comes from a woman between 18 and 69 years old in good health. Sequenced: blood T cells: a sorted CD56 or NKG2C T cell subset, CD4+ or CD8+ T cells, or bulk PBMC T cells (not recorded which). The gene calls are TRBV28 and TRBJ1-1; TCRdb's D call of TRBD1 is untestable without DNA. The CDR3 is CASRQGSDTEAFF.